This is a list of T cell receptor beta chains from one sample in a study of Graves' ophthalmopathy and Graves' hyperthyroidism. TCRdb reprocessed the multiplex PCR reads with MiXCR, giving one entry per CDR3 protein. In the table there are 300,000 to 500,000 distinct CDR3 sequences, just over 15% of which are singletons. Sequencing used peripheral blood. Receptors originate from a woman between 18 and 30 years old with stable Graves' hyperthyroidism. The CDR3 runs from the conserved cysteine through the conserved F or W. The D gene is left open where the match is weak. Only part of the rows carry a size: once, few, many, or a class if the clone is expanded.

v_gene: TRBV29-1
j_gene: TRBJ2-2
d_gene: -
abundance: many
CDR3aa: CSVEGPTLGGELFF
CDR3nt: TGCAGCGTTGAAGGACCCACCTTGGGCGGGGAGCTGTTTTTT

v_gene: TRBV24-1
j_gene: TRBJ1-2
d_gene: -
abundance: many
CDR3aa: CATSDPTGGYTF
CDR3nt: TGTGCCACCAGTGATCCGACTGGAGGCTACACCTTC

v_gene: TRBV20-1
j_gene: TRBJ2-7
d_gene: -
abundance: -
CDR3aa: CSASPMTASYEQYF
CDR3nt: TGCAGTGCATCCCCAATGACAGCCTCCTACGAGCAGTACTTC

v_gene: TRBV7-2
j_gene: TRBJ2-5
d_gene: TRBD2
abundance: -
CDR3aa: CASSLVGGGSRETQYF
CDR3nt: TGTGCCAGCAGCTTAGTCGGGGGGGGTAGTAGAGAGACCCAGTACTTC

v_gene: TRBV12-3/TRBV12-4
j_gene: TRBJ2-2
d_gene: -
abundance: many
CDR3aa: CASSHRTQNTGELFF
CDR3nt: TGTGCCAGCAGTCATCGGACTCAGAACACCGGGGAGCTGTTTTTT

v_gene: TRBV28
j_gene: TRBJ1-5
d_gene: -
abundance: -
CDR3aa: CASGEIKNQPQHF
CDR3nt: TGTGCCAGCGGCGAAATTAAGAATCAGCCCCAGCATTTT

v_gene: TRBV6-1
j_gene: TRBJ2-4
d_gene: -
abundance: many
CDR3aa: CASSPWAKNIQYF
CDR3nt: TGTGCCAGCAGTCCTTGGGCCAAAAACATTCAGTACTTC

v_gene: TRBV6-1
j_gene: TRBJ2-4
d_gene: -
abundance: -
CDR3aa: CASSPIQGITDIKYF
CDR3nt: TGTGCCAGCAGTCCTATTCAGGGAATTACGGACATTAAGTACTTC

v_gene: TRBV6-1
j_gene: TRBJ1-2
d_gene: -
abundance: many
CDR3aa: CASRGLDGYTF
CDR3nt: TGTGCCAGCAGGGGGCTAGATGGCTACACCTTC

v_gene: TRBV27
j_gene: TRBJ2-7
d_gene: TRBD1
abundance: few
CDR3aa: CASSGTGNTYEQYF
CDR3nt: TGTGCCAGCAGTGGGACAGGAAATACCTACGAGCAGTACTTC

v_gene: TRBV18
j_gene: TRBJ1-6
d_gene: -
abundance: -
CDR3aa: CASSSRRENALNSPLHF
CDR3nt: TGTGCCAGCTCCAGTAGAAGGGAAAATGCTCTCAATTCACCCCTCCACTTT

v_gene: TRBV19
j_gene: TRBJ1-5
d_gene: -
abundance: few
CDR3aa: CASSILGPKVGASPQHF
CDR3nt: TGTGCCAGTAGCATATTAGGGCCGAAGGTTGGGGCGTCGCCCCAGCATTTT

v_gene: TRBV2
j_gene: TRBJ2-4
d_gene: -
abundance: -
CDR3aa: CATRAKNIKYF
CDR3nt: TGTGCCACCCGAGCCAAAAACATTAAGTACTTC

v_gene: TRBV11-1
j_gene: TRBJ2-7
d_gene: -
abundance: many
CDR3aa: CASSPRLDSYEQYF
CDR3nt: TGTGCCAGCAGCCCTCGGCTGGATTCCTACGAGCAGTACTTC

v_gene: TRBV11-2
j_gene: TRBJ2-7
d_gene: TRBD1
abundance: -
CDR3aa: CASSLDPGQKHSYEQYF
CDR3nt: TGTGCCAGCAGCTTAGACCCGGGACAGAAACACTCCTACGAGCAGTACTTC

v_gene: TRBV11-2
j_gene: TRBJ1-2
d_gene: -
abundance: many
CDR3aa: CASSSPYRSRIYGYTF
CDR3nt: TGTGCCAGCAGCTCACCGTATCGATCCAGGATCTATGGCTACACCTTC

v_gene: TRBV11-2
j_gene: TRBJ2-7
d_gene: TRBD2
abundance: -
CDR3aa: CASSLERLASYEQYF
CDR3nt: TGTGCCAGCAGCTTAGAAAGACTAGCCTCATATGAGCAGTACTTC

v_gene: TRBV11-1
j_gene: TRBJ2-2
d_gene: -
abundance: many
CDR3aa: CASPLYRMANTGELFF
CDR3nt: TGTGCCAGCCCCCTTTACAGGATGGCGAACACCGGGGAGCTGTTTTTT

v_gene: TRBV29-1
j_gene: TRBJ1-1
d_gene: -
abundance: many
CDR3aa: CSVSLGNTEAFF
CDR3nt: TGCAGCGTTTCACTGGGGAACACTGAAGCTTTCTTT

v_gene: TRBV5-6
j_gene: TRBJ1-2
d_gene: -
abundance: many
CDR3aa: CASSLQSTYGYTF
CDR3nt: TGTGCCAGCAGCTTGCAGAGTACCTATGGCTACACCTTC

v_gene: TRBV6-1
j_gene: TRBJ1-2
d_gene: -
abundance: many
CDR3aa: CASSEGARQDGYTF
CDR3nt: TGTGCCAGCAGTGAAGGGGCGAGACAGGATGGCTACACCTTC

v_gene: TRBV20-1
j_gene: TRBJ1-1
d_gene: -
abundance: few
CDR3aa: CSALAGTRTEAFF
CDR3nt: TGCAGTGCTTTAGCCGGGACACGCACTGAAGCTTTCTTT

v_gene: TRBV6-5
j_gene: TRBJ2-7
d_gene: -
abundance: many
CDR3aa: CASSSPGLNSYEQYF
CDR3nt: TGTGCCAGCAGTTCCCCGGGACTCAATTCCTACGAGCAGTACTTC

v_gene: TRBV6-4
j_gene: TRBJ1-2
d_gene: TRBD1
abundance: many
CDR3aa: CAGGSGTGRTNLWGYTF
CDR3nt: TGTGCCGGGGGGTCCGGGACAGGAAGAACAAACCTATGGGGCTACACCTTC

v_gene: TRBV12-3/TRBV12-4
j_gene: TRBJ1-2
d_gene: TRBD1
abundance: many
CDR3aa: CASRARDRGNYGYTF
CDR3nt: TGTGCCAGCAGAGCTCGGGACAGGGGAAACTATGGCTACACCTTC

v_gene: TRBV4-2
j_gene: TRBJ2-7
d_gene: -
abundance: few
CDR3aa: CASSPTASNSYEQYF
CDR3nt: TGTGCCAGCAGCCCGACTGCTTCTAACTCCTACGAGCAGTACTTC

v_gene: TRBV6-2/TRBV6-3
j_gene: TRBJ1-1
d_gene: -
abundance: many
CDR3aa: CASANAVQNTEAFF
CDR3nt: TGTGCCAGCGCCAACGCAGTGCAGAACACTGAAGCTTTCTTT

v_gene: TRBV19
j_gene: TRBJ1-1
d_gene: -
abundance: many
CDR3aa: CASSTTGSYTEAFF
CDR3nt: TGTGCCAGTAGCACTACAGGGAGCTACACTGAAGCTTTCTTT